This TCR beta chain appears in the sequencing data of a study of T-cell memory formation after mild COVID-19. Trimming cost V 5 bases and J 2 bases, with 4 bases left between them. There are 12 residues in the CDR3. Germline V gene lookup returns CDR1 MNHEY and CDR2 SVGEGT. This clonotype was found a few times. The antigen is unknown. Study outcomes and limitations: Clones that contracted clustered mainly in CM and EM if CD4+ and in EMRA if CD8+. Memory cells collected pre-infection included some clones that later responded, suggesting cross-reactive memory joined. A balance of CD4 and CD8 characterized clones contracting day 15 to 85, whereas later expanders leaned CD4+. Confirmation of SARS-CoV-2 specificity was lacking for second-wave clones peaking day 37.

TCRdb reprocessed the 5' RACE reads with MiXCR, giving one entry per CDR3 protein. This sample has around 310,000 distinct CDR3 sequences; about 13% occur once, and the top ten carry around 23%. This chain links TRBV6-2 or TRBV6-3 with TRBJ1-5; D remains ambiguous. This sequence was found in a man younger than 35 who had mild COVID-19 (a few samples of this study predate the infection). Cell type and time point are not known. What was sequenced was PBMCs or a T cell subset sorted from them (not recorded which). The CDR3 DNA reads TGTGCCAGCAGTAACGGCAATCAGCCCCAGCATTTT. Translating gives CASSNGNQPQHF.